What follows are 20 T cell receptor beta chains derived from one specimen sequenced in a study of blood T cell repertoires in COVID-19. Using immunoSEQ multiplex PCR, the repertoire was profiled, and TCRdb retains in-frame clones only, with some absent. The repertoire holds 75,000 to 100,000 clones, with almost 85% as singletons. Input material: peripheral blood. These receptors were obtained from a human donor in a cohort sampled during active COVID-19.

V and J are TRBV12-3 or TRBV12-4 and TRBJ1-2; D uncertain. This CDR3 contains 12 residues. V was shortened by 7 bases and J by 6 bases, with 12 bases between the two germline ends. The CDR3 DNA reads as TGTGCCAGCACCCTTCGAGGGAATGGCTACACCTTC. It specifies CASTLRGNGYTF.

The chain carries TRBV28 and TRBJ1-2, with D possibly matching TRBD1 (5 bases). The CDR3 is 12 residues long. Germline loops: CDR1 MDHEN, CDR2 SYDVKM. Trimming cost V 7 bases and J 7 bases, with 13 bases left between them. In DNA, the CDR3 is TGTGCCAGCACCAGGTCTAGGGGTGGCTACACCTTC. Residues: CASTRSRGGYTF.

A note on this clone: Relative to the germline gene, one junction end is altered; a read error may explain this. The V and J genes are TRBV27 and TRBJ1-4, with TRBD1 identical over 10 bases. Germline lookup yields CDR1 MNHEY and CDR2 SMNVEV (reference sequence). The CDR3 extends over 15 amino acids. CDR3 nucleotide sequence: TGTGCCAGCAGTCTATCCGGGACAGGGGCTGAAAAACTGTTTTTT. Amino acids: CASSLSGTGAEKLFF.

The chain carries TRBV6-2 or TRBV6-3 and TRBJ2-7, with D uncertain. Germline CDR1 MNHEY, CDR2 SVGEGT. The germline V and J ends were trimmed by 4 bases and 4 bases, with 8 bases remaining between them. The CDR3 spans 12 residues. The CDR3 sequence: CASSWSRYEQYF. CDR3 nucleotides: TGTGCCAGCAGTTGGTCCCGGTACGAGCAGTACTTC.

The chain carries TRBV5-1 and TRBJ2-1; D might be TRBD1 (6 bases). Trimming shortened V by 2 bases and J by 5 bases, and 11 bases separated the two germline ends. The CDR3 is 14 amino acids. Germline lookup yields CDR1 SGHRS and CDR2 YFSETQ. The CDR3 region is CASSLQGPDNEQFF. The CDR3 region has the DNA TGCGCCAGCAGCTTACAGGGACCCGACAATGAGCAGTTCTTC.

This sequence joins TRBV12-5 and TRBJ2-3; D is undetermined. The CDR3 has 14 residues. V dropped 6 bases and J dropped 2 bases, with 12 bases sitting between them. The germline V gene encodes CDR1 LGHNT and CDR2 FRNRAP. DNA for the CDR3: TGTGCTAGTGGGCCCGGGTCCCACACAGATACGCAGTATTTT. Translation gives CASGPGSHTDTQYF. Filled out from reference TRBV12-5 and TRBJ2-3, the complete variable domain reads DARVTQTPRHKVTEMGQEVTMRCQPILGHNTVFWYRQTMMQGLELLAYFRNRAPLDDSGMPKDRFSAEMPDATLATLKIQPSEPRDSAVYFCASGPGSHTDTQYFGPGTRLTVL.

The chain uses TRBV19 and TRBJ1-2, with D possibly matching TRBD1 (6 bases). The V gene lost 5 bases and the J gene lost 6 bases, with 28 bases spanning the gap. The CDR3 spans 18 residues. Looked up from germline, CDR1 is LNHDA and CDR2 is SQIVND (reference sequence). The CDR3 sequence: CASSPPKGGVFSNDGYTF. The CDR3 bases are TGTGCCAGTAGTCCCCCTAAGGGGGGGGTCTTCTCCAATGATGGCTACACCTTC.

The chain employs TRBV5-1 and TRBJ1-2; D unresolved. The ends were cut back, 1 base at V and 0 bases at J, with 10 bases in the middle. This CDR3 region has 15 residues. Germline CDR1 SGHRS, CDR2 YFSETQ. The CDR3 DNA is TGCGCCAGCAGCTTGAGCACCGGAGCTAACTATGGCTACACCTTC. This gives the protein CASSLSTGANYGYTF.

This sequence joins TRBV19 and TRBJ1-2; a possible D gene is TRBD1 (6 bases). V lost 6 bases and J 4 bases, leaving 15 bases between the germline ends. In germline, CDR1 is LNHDA, CDR2 SQIVND (reference sequence). The CDR3 loop spans 14 amino acids. The CDR3 reads CASSLIGGVYGYTF. CDR3 DNA: TGTGCCAGTAGCCTAATAGGGGGAGTCTATGGCTACACCTTC.

The rearrangement uses TRBV9 and TRBJ2-5; D is undetermined. Between the trimmed V and J ends, which lost 4 bases and 0 bases, there was a span of 13 bases. Germline V gives CDR1 SGDLS, CDR2 YYNGEE. This CDR3 is built from 15 residues. The CDR3: CASSRRGQNQETQYF. The CDR3 nucleotides are TGTGCCAGCAGCCGAAGAGGTCAGAACCAAGAGACCCAGTACTTC.

The rearrangement links TRBV5-4 to TRBJ2-5; D is uncertain. V was clipped by 10 bases and J by 1 base, with 14 bases between them. The CDR3 sequence is 13 residues long. Germline loops: CDR1 SGHNT, CDR2 YYREEE (reference sequence). The CDR3 sequence is CAQTTAGQETQYF. The CDR3 DNA reads TGTGCCCAAACAACAGCAGGCCAAGAGACCCAGTACTTC.

The V call is TRBV25-1, the J call TRBJ2-5; weak D call: TRBD2 (6 bases). The CDR3 spans 13 residues. Deletions cut 6 bases from V and 5 bases from J, with 13 bases between. Germline lookup yields CDR1 MGHDK and CDR2 SYGVNS. Written as DNA, the CDR3 is TGTGCCAGCAGGGTTAGCGGCCTGGAGACCCAGTACTTC. Translated, it gives CASRVSGLETQYF. The complete variable domain, with remaining parts taken from reference TRBV25-1 and TRBJ2-5, reads EADIYQTPRYLVIGTGKKITLECSQTMGHDKMYWYQQDPGMELHLIHYSYGVNSTEKGDLSSESTVSRIRTEHFPLTLESARPSHTSQYLCASRVSGLETQYFGPGTRLLVL.

This chain links TRBV12-3 or TRBV12-4 with TRBJ2-3; D is perhaps TRBD1 (5 bases). The CDR3 runs 13 residues. V was cut by 7 bases and J by 4 bases, with 12 bases left in between. For the CDR3, the DNA is TGTGCCAGCACCCTAGGGGTTCCAGATACGCAGTATTTT. The encoded protein is CASTLGVPDTQYF.

The chain recombines TRBV2 with TRBJ2-7; possible D gene TRBD1, 5 bases. Trimming pared 6 bases from V and 5 bases from J, leaving 17 bases between. This CDR3 region has 14 residues. CDR1 is SNHLY and CDR2 is FYNNEI in the germline V gene. CDR3 DNA: TGTGCCAGCAGCGCCCGAAGGGGCGCGGACGAGCAGTACTTC. Protein sequence: CASSARRGADEQYF.

The sample holds a few counts of this clone. The chain is built from TRBV5-1 and TRBJ1-3, with a weak D call TRBD1 (6 bases). The ends were cut back, 7 bases at V and 0 bases at J, with 23 bases in the middle. The CDR3 totals 18 residues. CDR1 SGHRS and CDR2 YFSETQ come from the germline V gene. DNA of the CDR3: TGCGCCAGCCATAGGGGGGGCGACCGAGCCGGCTCTGGAAACACCATATATTTT. Amino acid sequence: CASHRGGDRAGSGNTIYF.

The V gene is TRBV18, the J gene TRBJ2-1; D uncertain. Germline assignment: CDR1 KGHSH and CDR2 LQKENI. The CDR3 length is 14 residues. V was shortened by 0 bases and J by 7 bases, with 10 bases between the two germline ends. The chain's CDR3 is CASSPPAVGNEQFF. CDR3 DNA: TGTGCCAGCTCACCACCGGCGGTTGGGAATGAGCAGTTCTTC.

The rearrangement links TRBV7-9 to TRBJ1-5; TRBD1 aligns across 9 bases. Germline V gives CDR1 SEHNR, CDR2 FQNEAQ (reference sequence). V was pared by 6 bases and J by 6 bases, with 9 bases of the junction left unmatched. The CDR3 contains 15 residues. CDR3 loop: CASSHTGTGFQPQHF. In nucleotides, the CDR3 is TGTGCCAGCAGTCATACCGGGACAGGGTTTCAGCCCCAGCATTTT.

This clone showed up just once. The chain has TRBV7-2 and TRBJ2-2; TRBD1 is a possible D gene (7 bases). Germline V gene data show CDR1 as SGHTA and CDR2 as FQGNSA. Trimming stripped 4 bases from V and 3 bases from J, with 21 bases between. This CDR3 has 18 amino acids. In nucleotides, the CDR3 is TGTGCCAGCAGCTACTACAGGGGTTTAGGGGACTACACCGGGGAGCTGTTTTTT. The encoded protein is CASSYYRGLGDYTGELFF.

The rearrangement uses TRBV29-1 and TRBJ2-3; possibly TRBD1 for D (7 bases). Trimming removed 5 bases from V and 2 bases from J, with 14 bases in between. The CDR3 is 14 amino acids. The V gene's germline CDR1 is SQVTM and CDR2 ANQGSEA. DNA for the CDR3: TGCAGCGTTCGACAGGGAGGTAACACAGATACGCAGTATTTT. It encodes CSVRQGGNTDTQYF.

The chain uses TRBV20-1 and TRBJ2-1; no firm D call. CDR3 length: 11 amino acids. Germline CDR1 and CDR2: DFQATT and SNEGSKA (reference sequence). The V gene lost 7 bases and the J gene lost 4 bases, with 8 bases spanning the gap. The CDR3 nucleotides are TGCAGTGGCATAGAGTACAATGAGCAGTTCTTC. This gives the protein CSGIEYNEQFF.